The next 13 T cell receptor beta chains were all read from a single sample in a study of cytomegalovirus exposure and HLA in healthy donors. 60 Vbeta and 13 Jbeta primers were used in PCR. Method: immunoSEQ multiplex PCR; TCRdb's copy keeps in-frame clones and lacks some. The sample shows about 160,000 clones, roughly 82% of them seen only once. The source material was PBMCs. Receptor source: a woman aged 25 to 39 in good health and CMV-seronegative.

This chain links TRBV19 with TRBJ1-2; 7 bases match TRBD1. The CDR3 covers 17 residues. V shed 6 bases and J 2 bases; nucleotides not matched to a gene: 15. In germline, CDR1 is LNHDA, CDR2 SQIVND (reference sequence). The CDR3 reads CASSQRDSPTQNYGYTF. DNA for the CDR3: TGTGCCAGTAGCCAACGGGACAGCCCTACACAGAACTATGGCTACACCTTC.

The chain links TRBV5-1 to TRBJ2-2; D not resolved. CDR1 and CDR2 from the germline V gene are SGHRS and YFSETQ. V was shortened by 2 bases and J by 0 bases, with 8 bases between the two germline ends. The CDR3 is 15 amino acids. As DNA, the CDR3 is TGCGCCAGCAGCTTAGACATACCGAACACCGGGGAGCTGTTTTTT. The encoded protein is CASSLDIPNTGELFF.

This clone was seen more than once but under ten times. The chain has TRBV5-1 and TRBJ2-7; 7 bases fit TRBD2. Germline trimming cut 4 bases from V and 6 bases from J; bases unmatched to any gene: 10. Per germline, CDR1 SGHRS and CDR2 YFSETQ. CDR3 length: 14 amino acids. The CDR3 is CASSPKTSSGEQYF. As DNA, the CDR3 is TGCGCCAGCAGCCCCAAGACTAGCTCCGGCGAGCAGTACTTC.

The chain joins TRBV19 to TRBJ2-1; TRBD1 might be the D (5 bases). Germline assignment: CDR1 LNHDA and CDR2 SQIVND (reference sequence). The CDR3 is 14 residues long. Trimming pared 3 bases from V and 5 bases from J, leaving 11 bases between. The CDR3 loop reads CASSMGRANNEQFF. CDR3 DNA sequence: TGTGCCAGTAGTATGGGCAGGGCCAACAATGAGCAGTTCTTC. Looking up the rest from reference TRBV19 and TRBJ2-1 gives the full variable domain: DGGITQSPKYLFRKEGQNVTLSCEQNLNHDAMYWYRQDPGQGLRLIYYSQIVNDFQKGDIAEGYSVSREKKESFPLTVTSAQKNPTAFYLCASSMGRANNEQFFGPGTRLTVL.

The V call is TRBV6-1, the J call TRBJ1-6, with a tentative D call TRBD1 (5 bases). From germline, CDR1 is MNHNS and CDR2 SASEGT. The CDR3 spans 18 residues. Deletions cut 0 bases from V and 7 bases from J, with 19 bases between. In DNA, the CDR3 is TGTGCCAGCAGTGAAGCGCTAGGGGCAGCGAGGCAAAATTCACCCCTCCACTTT. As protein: CASSEALGAARQNSPLHF.

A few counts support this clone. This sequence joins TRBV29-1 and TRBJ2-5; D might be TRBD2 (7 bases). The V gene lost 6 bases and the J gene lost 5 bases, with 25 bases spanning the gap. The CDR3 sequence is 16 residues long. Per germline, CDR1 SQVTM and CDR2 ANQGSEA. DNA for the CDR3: TGCAGCGTCGACAAAGGGGGGGGCAGGTTTAGGGAGACCCAGTACTTC. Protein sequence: CSVDKGGGRFRETQYF. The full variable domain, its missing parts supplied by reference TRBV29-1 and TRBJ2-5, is SAVISQKPSRDICQRGTSLTIQCQVDSQVTMMFWYRQQPGQSLTLIATANQGSEATYESGFVIDKFPISRPNLTFSTLTVSNMSPEDSSIYLCSVDKGGGRFRETQYFGPGTRLLVL.

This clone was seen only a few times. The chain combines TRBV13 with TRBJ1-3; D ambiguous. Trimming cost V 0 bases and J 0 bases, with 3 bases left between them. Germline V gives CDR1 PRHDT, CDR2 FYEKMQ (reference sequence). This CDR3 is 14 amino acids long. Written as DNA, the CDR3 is TGTGCCAGCAGCTTAGGCGTCTCTGGAAACACCATATATTTT. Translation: CASSLGVSGNTIYF. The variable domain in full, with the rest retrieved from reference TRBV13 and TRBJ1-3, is AAGVIQSPRHLIKEKRETATLKCYPIPRHDTVYWYQQGPGQDPQFLISFYEKMQSDKGSIPDRFSAQQFSDYHSELNMSSLELGDSALYFCASSLGVSGNTIYFGEGSWLTVV.

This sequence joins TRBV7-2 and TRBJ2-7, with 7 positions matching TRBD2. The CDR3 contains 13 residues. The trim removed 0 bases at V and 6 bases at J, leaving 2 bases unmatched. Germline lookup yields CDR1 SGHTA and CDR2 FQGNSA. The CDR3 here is CASSLASGVEQYF. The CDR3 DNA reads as TGTGCCAGCAGCTTAGCAAGCGGGGTCGAGCAGTACTTC.

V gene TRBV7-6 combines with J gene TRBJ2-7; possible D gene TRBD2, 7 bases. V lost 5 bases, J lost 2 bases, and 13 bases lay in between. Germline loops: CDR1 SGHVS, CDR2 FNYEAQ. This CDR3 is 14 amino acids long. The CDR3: CASSGGGPPYEQYF. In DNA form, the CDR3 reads TGTGCCAGCAGCGGGGGGGGCCCGCCCTACGAGCAGTACTTC.

This CDR3 is CASSSITGAFEEQYF. Here the CDR3 DNA reads TGTGCCAGCAGCTCGATAACAGGGGCATTTGAAGAGCAGTACTTC. This chain uses TRBV11-2 with TRBJ2-7; TRBD1 aligns across 7 bases. Germline V gives CDR1 SGHAT, CDR2 FQNNGV. Trimming at V came to 4 bases and at J to 7 bases, leaving 13 bases not matched to a gene. The CDR3 contains 15 residues.

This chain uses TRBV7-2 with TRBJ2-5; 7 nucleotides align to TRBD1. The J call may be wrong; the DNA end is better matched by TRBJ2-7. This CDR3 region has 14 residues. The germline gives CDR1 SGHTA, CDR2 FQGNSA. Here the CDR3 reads CASREQGLSYEQYF. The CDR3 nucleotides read TGTGCCAGCAGGGAACAGGGGCTCTCCTACGAGCAGTACTTC.

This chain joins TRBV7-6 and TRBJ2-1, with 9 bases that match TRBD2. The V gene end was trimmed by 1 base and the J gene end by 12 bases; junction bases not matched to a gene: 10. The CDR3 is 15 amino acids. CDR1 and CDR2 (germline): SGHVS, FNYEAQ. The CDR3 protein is CASSLGVAGDDGQFF. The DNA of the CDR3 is TGTGCCAGCAGCTTAGGAGTAGCGGGAGACGACGGGCAGTTCTTC. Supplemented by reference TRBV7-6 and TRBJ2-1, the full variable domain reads GAGVSQSPRYKVTKRGQDVALRCDPISGHVSLYWYRQALGQGPEFLTYFNYEAQQDKSGLPNDRFSAERPEGSISTLTIQRTEQRDSAMYRCASSLGVAGDDGQFFGPGTRLTVL.

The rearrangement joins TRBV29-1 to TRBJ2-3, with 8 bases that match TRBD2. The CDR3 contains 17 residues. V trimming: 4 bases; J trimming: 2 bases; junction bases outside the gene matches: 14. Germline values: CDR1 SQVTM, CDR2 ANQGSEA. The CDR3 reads CSVVVFSGGKFTDTQYF. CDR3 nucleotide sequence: TGCAGCGTTGTGGTGTTTTCGGGGGGGAAGTTCACAGATACGCAGTATTTT.